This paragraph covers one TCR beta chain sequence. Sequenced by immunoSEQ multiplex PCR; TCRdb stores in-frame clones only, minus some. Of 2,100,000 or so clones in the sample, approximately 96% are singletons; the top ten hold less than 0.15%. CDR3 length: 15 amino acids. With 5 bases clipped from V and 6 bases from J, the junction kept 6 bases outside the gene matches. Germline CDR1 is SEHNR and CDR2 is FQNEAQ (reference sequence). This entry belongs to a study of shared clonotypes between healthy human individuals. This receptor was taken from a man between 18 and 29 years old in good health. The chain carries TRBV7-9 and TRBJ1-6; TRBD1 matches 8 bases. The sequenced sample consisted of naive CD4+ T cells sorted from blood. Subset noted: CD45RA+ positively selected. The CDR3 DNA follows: TGTGCCAGCAGCGAGAGACAGGGGCTTAATTCACCCCTCCACTTT. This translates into CASSERQGLNSPLHF.